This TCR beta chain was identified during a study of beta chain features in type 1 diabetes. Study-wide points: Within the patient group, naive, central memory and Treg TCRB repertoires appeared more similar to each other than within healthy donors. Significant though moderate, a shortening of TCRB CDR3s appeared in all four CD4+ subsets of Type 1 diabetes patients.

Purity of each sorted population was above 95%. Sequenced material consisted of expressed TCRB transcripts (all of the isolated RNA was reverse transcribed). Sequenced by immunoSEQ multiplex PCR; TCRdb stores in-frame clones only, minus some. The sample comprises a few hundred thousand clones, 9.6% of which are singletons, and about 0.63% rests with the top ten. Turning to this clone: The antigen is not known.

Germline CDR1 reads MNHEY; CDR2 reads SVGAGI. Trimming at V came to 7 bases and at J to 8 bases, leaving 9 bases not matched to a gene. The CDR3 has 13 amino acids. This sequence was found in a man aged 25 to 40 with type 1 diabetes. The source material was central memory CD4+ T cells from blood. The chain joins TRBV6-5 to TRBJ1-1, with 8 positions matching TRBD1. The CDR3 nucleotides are TGTGCCAGCAAAACGGGACAGGCGGGAGAAGCTTTCTTT. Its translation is CASKTGQAGEAFF.